These 18 T cell receptor beta chains originate from one sample sequenced in a study of vaccination and CD4 T cells after COVID-19. The sample's treatment: approximately nine-day PBMC culture with coronavirus spike peptide pools or control peptides (ViraFEST assay). The Oncomine TCR Beta short-read assay was applied to DNA of cultured CD4+ T cells. TCRdb independently ran MiXCR on the PCR reads; one entry per CDR3 protein. The sample carries around 25,000 distinct CDR3 sequences, roughly 42% recorded once. Which antigens these TCRs recognize remains unknown. What was sequenced was CD4+ T cells from blood, cultured in vitro. These receptors were collected from a human donor who had recovered from COVID-19.

The V gene is TRBV6-1, the J gene TRBJ1-6; 8 positions agree with TRBD1. Germline lookup yields CDR1 MNHNS and CDR2 SASEGT. The length of the CDR3 is 14 residues. J was trimmed by 7 bases and V by 6 bases; bases with no gene match: 5. This CDR3 reads CASSGTGGNSPLHF. DNA of the CDR3: TGTGCCAGCAGCGGGACAGGCGGCAATTCACCCCTCCACTTT.

This clonotype occurred a few times. The J gene is TRBJ2-2, the V gene TRBV19; possible D gene TRBD2, 6 bases. Trimming took off 3 bases at V and 1 base at J, with 12 bases between the two ends. CDR3 length equals 16 residues. The V gene's germline CDR1 is LNHDA and CDR2 SQIVND (reference sequence). CDR3 coding DNA: TGTGCCAGTAGTATGGGGGGAAGAGGGAACACCGGGGAGCTGTTTTTT. Protein sequence: CASSMGGRGNTGELFF.

The gene calls are TRBV24-1 and TRBJ2-5; no definite D call. Germline assignment: CDR1 KGHDR and CDR2 SFDVKD. V lost 3 bases and J 5 bases, leaving 12 bases between the germline ends. This CDR3 contains 14 residues. The chain's CDR3 is CATSDPYPAETQYF. The CDR3 bases are TGTGCCACCAGTGATCCATACCCCGCGGAGACCCAGTACTTC.

This clonotype turned up a few times. The chain recombines TRBV2 with TRBJ2-3; no clear D. CDR1 and CDR2 (germline): SNHLY, FYNNEI. The CDR3 covers 15 residues. V lost 4 bases to trimming and J lost 3 bases, with 14 bases between them. The CDR3 region is CASSAQIERTDTQYF. CDR3 DNA sequence: TGTGCCAGCAGTGCACAGATCGAAAGGACAGATACGCAGTATTTT. Complete variable domain (other parts from reference TRBV2 and TRBJ2-3): EPEVTQTPSHQVTQMGQEVILRCVPISNHLYFYWYRQILGQKVEFLVSFYNNEISEKSEIFDDQFSVERPDGSNFTLKIRSTKLEDSAMYFCASSAQIERTDTQYFGPGTRLTVL.

This clonotype is a singleton in its sample. The chain joins TRBV6-1 to TRBJ1-2; no clear D. Germline V lookup: CDR1 MNHNS, CDR2 SASEGT. Trimming left V 6 bases short and J 8 bases short, with 16 bases between. This CDR3 is built from 13 residues. The chain's CDR3 is CASRPRVAGGYTF. DNA of the CDR3: TGTGCCAGCAGACCGCGGGTGGCTGGGGGCTACACCTTC.

The V call is TRBV19, the J call TRBJ2-3; TRBD2 matches at 10 bases. Germline V gene data show CDR1 as LNHDA and CDR2 as SQIVND (reference sequence). V shed 5 bases and J 3 bases; nucleotides not matched to a gene: 2. The CDR3 runs to 14 residues. CDR3 region: CASSPSGGTDTQYF. CDR3 nucleotide sequence: TGTGCCAGTAGTCCTAGCGGGGGTACAGATACGCAGTATTTT.

The V and J genes are TRBV7-9 and TRBJ1-1, with D possibly matching TRBD1 (5 bases). The germline CDR1 and CDR2 sequences are SEHNR and FQNEAQ (reference sequence). With 5 bases removed from V and 5 bases from J, the gap between germline ends came to 15 bases. The CDR3 has 14 residues. This CDR3 reads CASSQGFGGTEAFF. The DNA for the CDR3 is TGTGCCAGCAGCCAAGGGTTCGGGGGGACTGAAGCTTTCTTT. The entire variable domain, with the rest obtained from reference TRBV7-9 and TRBJ1-1, is as follows: DTGVSQNPRHKITKRGQNVTFRCDPISEHNRLYWYRQTLGQGPEFLTYFQNEAQLEKSRLLSDRFSAERPKGSFSTLEIQRTEQGDSAMYLCASSQGFGGTEAFFGQGTRLTVV.

J is TRBJ1-5 and V is TRBV7-9; D gene uncertain. The V and J ends lost 5 bases and 0 bases respectively, with 8 bases between them. CDR1 is SEHNR, CDR2 FQNEAQ, per germline (reference sequence). The CDR3 consists of 14 residues. Here the CDR3 reads CASSHDYSNQPQHF. The CDR3 nucleotides are TGTGCCAGCAGCCACGATTATAGCAATCAGCCCCAGCATTTT.

V usage is TRBV7-3 and J usage is TRBJ2-5, with unresolved D. V lost 5 bases, J lost 0 bases, and 10 bases lay in between. CDR3 length: 14 amino acids. The V gene's germline CDR1 is SGHTA and CDR2 FQGTGA. The chain's CDR3 is CASSRYSYQETQYF. The CDR3 DNA follows: TGTGCCAGCAGCCGCTATTCGTACCAAGAGACCCAGTACTTC. Combining the CDR3 with reference TRBV7-3 and TRBJ2-5 gives the whole variable domain GAGVSQTPSNKVTEKGKYVELRCDPISGHTALYWYRQSLGQGPEFLIYFQGTGAADDSGLPNDRFFAVRPEGSVSTLKIQRTERGDSAVYLCASSRYSYQETQYFGPGTRLLVL.

The chain combines TRBV5-1 with TRBJ2-3, with 7 bases identical to TRBD1. This CDR3 has 14 residues. After removal of 5 bases from V and 5 bases from J, the junction contained 8 bases not matched to a gene. Per the germline V gene, CDR1 is SGHRS and CDR2 is YFSETQ. Written as DNA, the CDR3 is TGCGCCAGCAGACAGGGGTCCCGAGAAGATACGCAGTATTTT. Translated, it gives CASRQGSREDTQYF.

V gene TRBV6-1 combines with J gene TRBJ1-2; no firm D call. Looked up from germline, CDR1 is MNHNS and CDR2 is SASEGT. The CDR3 runs 13 residues. Trimming took off 4 bases at V and 2 bases at J, with 8 bases between the two ends. CDR3 loop: CASSVGDNYGYTF. The CDR3, as DNA: TGTGCCAGCAGTGTTGGAGACAACTATGGCTACACCTTC.

This sequence joins TRBV24-1 and TRBJ2-1; 8 nucleotides align to TRBD1. The germline V gene has CDR1 KGHDR and CDR2 SFDVKD. The CDR3 has 14 residues. V lost 2 bases to trimming and J lost 7 bases; unmatched junction nucleotides: 3. The CDR3 bases are TGTGCCACCAGTGATTACCGGACAGGGAATGAGCAGTTCTTC. It is translated as CATSDYRTGNEQFF.

This clonotype was detected a few times. This CDR3 is CASSFHRGTGGLGTEAFF. DNA for the CDR3: TGTGCCAGCAGTTTTCATAGGGGGACAGGGGGCTTGGGGACTGAAGCTTTCTTT. The chain carries TRBV28 and TRBJ1-1, with TRBD1 identical over 12 bases. Germline V gives CDR1 MDHEN, CDR2 SYDVKM. CDR3 length: 18 residues. After removal of 3 bases from V and 5 bases from J, the junction contained 13 bases not matched to a gene.

The rearrangement links TRBV7-2 to TRBJ2-7, with 7 bases identical to TRBD2. Trimming cost V 3 bases and J 0 bases; bases outside gene matches: 2. The CDR3 loop spans 14 amino acids. The germline gives CDR1 SGHTA, CDR2 FQGNSA. The CDR3 reads CASSLGGNSYEQYF. The CDR3 nucleotides read TGTGCCAGCAGCTTGGGGGGGAACTCCTACGAGCAGTACTTC.

V and J are TRBV28 and TRBJ2-1; TRBD2 agrees at 15 bases. V lost 6 bases to trimming and J lost 7 bases; unmatched junction nucleotides: 13. The CDR3 consists of 18 residues. CDR1 is MDHEN and CDR2 is SYDVKM in the germline V gene. CDR3 coding DNA: TGTGCCAGCAGCCCTGGGGGGGGACTAGCGGGAGGCCGTAATGAGCAGTTCTTC. Amino acid sequence: CASSPGGGLAGGRNEQFF.

V usage is TRBV10-1 and J usage is TRBJ2-1; 8 nucleotides match TRBD2. Germline loops: CDR1 WNHNN, CDR2 SYGVQD (reference sequence). CDR3 length: 17 amino acids. The junction had 18 bases not matched to a gene; V was cut back by 7 bases and J by 7 bases. CDR3 protein: CASIKDQRGPRGNEQFF. CDR3 sequence (DNA): TGCGCCAGCATCAAAGACCAGCGGGGGCCTAGAGGGAATGAGCAGTTCTTC.

Only a few counts were recorded for this clonotype. The chain is built from TRBV7-2 and TRBJ1-2, with TRBD1 as a possible D gene (6 bases). Looked up from germline, CDR1 is SGHTA and CDR2 is FQGNSA. V gave up 1 base and J gave up 8 bases, with 11 bases separating them. The CDR3 has 13 residues. The CDR3 sequence is CASSLDQGYGYTF. CDR3 nucleotides: TGTGCCAGCAGCTTAGATCAGGGGTACGGCTACACCTTC.

The chain's CDR3 is CAISEIGPWGQPQHF. Written as DNA, the CDR3 is TGTGCCATCAGTGAAATTGGGCCATGGGGGCAGCCCCAGCATTTT. This chain uses TRBV10-3 with TRBJ1-5; the D gene is possibly TRBD1 (5 bases). In germline, CDR1 is ENHRY, CDR2 SYGVKD. The germline V and J ends were trimmed by 3 bases and 7 bases, with 16 bases remaining between them. The CDR3 length is 15 residues.